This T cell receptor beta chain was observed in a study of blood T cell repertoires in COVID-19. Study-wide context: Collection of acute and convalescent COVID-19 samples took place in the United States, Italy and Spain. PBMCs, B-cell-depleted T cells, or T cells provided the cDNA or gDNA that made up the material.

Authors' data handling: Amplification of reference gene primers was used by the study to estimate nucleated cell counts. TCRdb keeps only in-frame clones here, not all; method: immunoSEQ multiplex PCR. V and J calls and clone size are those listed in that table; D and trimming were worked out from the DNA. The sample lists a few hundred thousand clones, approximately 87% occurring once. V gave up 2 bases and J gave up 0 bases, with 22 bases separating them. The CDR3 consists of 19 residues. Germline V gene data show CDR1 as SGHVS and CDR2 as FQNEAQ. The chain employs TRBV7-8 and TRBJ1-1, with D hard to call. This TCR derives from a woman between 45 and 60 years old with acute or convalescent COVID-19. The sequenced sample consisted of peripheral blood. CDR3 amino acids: CASSLKEGRFATMNTEAFF. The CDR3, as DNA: TGTGCCAGCAGCTTAAAAGAGGGCAGGTTTGCCACTATGAACACTGAAGCTTTCTTT.